This TCR beta chain was sequenced for a study of cytomegalovirus exposure and HLA in healthy donors. Study-level findings and limits: Highly shared variants forming one cluster were likely a sequencing artifact.

The PCR ran on 60 Vbeta and 13 Jbeta primers. Profiled with immunoSEQ multiplex PCR; TCRdb holds only in-frame clones, not every one. The sample has roughly 120,000 clones, 73% seen once. Details on this clone: Its antigen is as yet unknown.

The germline gives CDR1 GTSNPN, CDR2 SVGIG (reference sequence). The length of the CDR3 is 11 residues. The clonotype originates from a man between 60 and 70 years old in good health and CMV-seropositive. The chain recombines TRBV30 with TRBJ2-5; D ambiguous. Judging by the DNA end, TRBJ2-7 fits better; the J call may be wrong. The material sequenced was PBMCs. CDR3 nucleotide sequence: TGTGCCTGGAGTCGCGCCTACGAGCAGTACTTC. As protein: CAWSRAYEQYF.